Listed below are T cell receptor beta chains from one sample, sequenced in a study of Ad26.COV2.S vaccination and SARS-CoV-2 variants. Measured with immunoSEQ multiplex PCR; TCRdb has only the in-frame clones, and not every one. Here the sample spans 200,000 to 300,000 clones, 85% to 90% being singletons. This specimen consisted of peripheral blood, obtained in a trial of Ad26.COV2.S vaccine versus placebo. These receptors were obtained from a person aged 18-65 years who received the Ad26.COV2.S COVID-19 vaccine or a placebo. The CDR3 runs from the conserved cysteine through the conserved F or W. D genes are given only for firm matches. Some rows mark clone size as missing; the rest say once, few, many or name a class of expanded clone.

V	J	size	D	CDR3	DNA
TRBV7-2	TRBJ2-3	.	TRBD1	CASSSSTGITDTQYF	TGTGCCAGCAGCTCTTCGACAGGGATCACAGATACGCAGTATTTT
TRBV7-2	TRBJ2-7	.	.	CASSLEGGLFDEQYF	TGTGCCAGCAGCTTAGAGGGGGGCCTTTTTGACGAGCAGTACTTC
TRBV7-2	TRBJ2-6	once	.	CASSLEGTAPFSGANVLTF	TGTGCCAGCAGCTTAGAAGGTACAGCCCCCTTCTCTGGGGCCAACGTCCTGACTTTC
TRBV28	TRBJ1-1	.	.	CASSPSGRDTEAFF	TGTGCCAGCAGCCCTAGCGGCCGGGACACTGAAGCTTTCTTT
TRBV19	TRBJ1-4	.	TRBD1	CASSMGQASNEKLFF	TGTGCCAGTAGTATGGGACAGGCGAGTAATGAAAAACTGTTTTTT
TRBV20-1	TRBJ1-3	.	.	CSARRDTIYF	TGCAGTGCTAGGAGGGACACCATATATTTT
TRBV2	TRBJ1-5	.	.	CASRRGSGNQPQHF	TGTGCCAGCCGGAGAGGATCTGGCAATCAGCCCCAGCATTTT
TRBV7-9	TRBJ2-7	.	.	CASSYALFYEQYF	TGTGCCAGCTCCTACGCCCTTTTCTACGAGCAGTACTTC
TRBV5-8	TRBJ1-1	once	TRBD1	CASSKAGTGMNTEAFF	TGTGCCAGCAGCAAGGCCGGGACAGGGATGAACACTGAAGCTTTCTTT
TRBV2	TRBJ2-4	.	TRBD1	CATQGARGAKNIQYF	TGTGCCACCCAGGGGGCCCGGGGAGCCAAAAACATTCAGTACTTC
TRBV6-8	TRBJ2-3	.	TRBD2	CASRLFPGLAGEITSTDTQYF	TGTGCCAGCAGGTTGTTCCCGGGACTAGCGGGGGAAATTACTAGCACAGATACGCAGTATTTT
TRBV12-3/TRBV12-4	TRBJ2-5	.	.	CASSPGVETQYF	TGTGCCAGCAGTCCAGGGGTGGAGACCCAGTACTTC
TRBV7-9	TRBJ1-1	.	.	CASSWTNTEAFF	TGTGCCAGCAGTTGGACAAACACTGAAGCTTTCTTT
TRBV29-1	TRBJ2-5	once	.	CSVERGQETQYF	TGCAGCGTTGAAAGGGGCCAAGAGACCCAGTACTTC
TRBV18	TRBJ1-5	.	.	CASSPLAGDSNQPQHF	TGTGCCAGCTCACCATTGGCAGGGGATAGCAATCAGCCCCAGCATTTT
TRBV10-1	TRBJ2-1	.	TRBD2	CASSETAGGRQFF	TGCGCCAGCAGTGAGACAGCGGGGGGGCGTCAGTTCTTC
TRBV3-1/TRBV3-2	TRBJ2-1	.	.	CASSPPPPGNEQFF	TGTGCCAGCAGCCCGCCCCCCCCGGGGAATGAGCAGTTCTTC
TRBV19	TRBJ2-1	.	.	CASSRAEAYNEQFF	TGTGCCAGTAGCCGCGCGGAGGCCTACAATGAGCAGTTCTTC
TRBV9	TRBJ2-7	.	TRBD2	CASSAGGIGSYEQYF	TGTGCCAGCAGCGCGGGGGGTATAGGGTCCTACGAGCAGTACTTC
TRBV4-3	TRBJ2-7	.	.	CACDLAESYEQYF	TGCGCCTGCGACTTAGCGGAATCCTACGAGCAGTACTTC
TRBV30	TRBJ1-2	.	.	CAWGPGSYTF	TGTGCCTGGGGGCCAGGGAGTTACACCTTC
TRBV6-2/TRBV6-3	TRBJ2-4	.	TRBD1	CASSSDRGEGYFVKNIQYF	TGTGCCAGCAGTTCCGACAGGGGTGAAGGTTATTTTGTCAAAAACATTCAGTACTTC
TRBV4-2	TRBJ2-7	.	.	CASSQEKDKTYEQYF	TGTGCCAGCAGCCAAGAAAAGGACAAAACCTACGAGCAGTACTTC